A single sample is the source of the 31 T cell receptor beta chains below, sequenced in a study of T cells in tuberculosis. Time point meaning: new active TB diagnosis, blood taken before or within 7 days of starting treatment. TCRdb's copy holds only in-frame clones and misses some; the assay was immunoSEQ multiplex PCR. The table has thousands of clones, approximately 97% seen once. The material was PBMCs, obtained at tuberculosis diagnosis. The receptor set was obtained from an adult with tuberculosis.

The chain recombines TRBV5-1 with TRBJ2-3; 10 positions match TRBD1. The CDR3 covers 14 residues. Germline values: CDR1 SGHRS, CDR2 YFSETQ. The V and J ends lost 4 bases and 5 bases, in that order; junction bases with no gene match: 4. Written as DNA, the CDR3 is TGCGCCAGCAGCGCAGGGACAGGGGTAGATACGCAGTATTTT. Protein sequence: CASSAGTGVDTQYF.

A word on this clone: A read error may account for a junction end that differs from germline. The rearrangement joins TRBV5-6 to TRBJ1-1, with no clear D. The CDR3 totals 11 residues. Looked up from germline, CDR1 is SGHDT and CDR2 is YYEEEE. DNA for the CDR3: TGTGCCAGCAGCTTAGCAATTTTTAAGAGCTTT. This translates into CASSLAIFKSF.

This sequence joins TRBV30 and TRBJ1-1; TRBD1 might be the D (6 bases). The V end was cut by 3 bases, the J end by 5 bases, with 13 bases between. The CDR3 sequence is 13 residues long. Germline-derived CDR1 and CDR2 are GTSNPN and SVGIG (reference sequence). CDR3 region: CAWRGDTYTEAFF. In nucleotides, the CDR3 is TGTGCCTGGAGAGGGGACACATATACTGAAGCTTTCTTT.

The CDR3 nucleotides read TGTGCCAGCAGCAAAGCGGGACTAGCGGAGGAGACCCAGTACTTC. Translated: CASSKAGLAEETQYF. V and J are TRBV21-1 and TRBJ2-5; the table's D call, TRBD2, has no DNA check behind it. TRBV21-1 is listed as a pseudogene. The CDR3 is 15 amino acids.

This sequence joins TRBV11-2 and TRBJ1-4, with unresolved D. The CDR3 sequence is 16 residues long. The ends were cut back, 1 base at V and 0 bases at J, with 9 bases in the middle. Germline CDR1 and CDR2: SGHAT and FQNNGV. The CDR3 region is CASSLGAVPTNEKLFF. The CDR3 DNA is TGTGCCAGCAGCTTAGGGGCAGTACCAACTAATGAAAAACTGTTTTTT.

The rearrangement links TRBV7-2 to TRBJ2-1, with TRBD2 matching 13 bases. CDR1 and CDR2 from the germline V gene are SGHTA and FQGNSA. With 4 bases clipped from V and 9 bases from J, the junction kept 15 bases outside the gene matches. The CDR3 is 18 amino acids. The CDR3 sequence is CASSYTSGRGGEDVEQFF. The CDR3 nucleotides read TGTGCCAGCAGCTACACTAGCGGGAGGGGCGGAGAGGATGTTGAGCAGTTCTTC.

The sample holds one count of this clone. This rearrangement joins TRBV2 to TRBJ2-1; 10 bases are shared with TRBD2. Germline CDR1 SNHLY, CDR2 FYNNEI. The CDR3 consists of 16 residues. V shed 7 bases, J shed 8 bases, and the junction held 14 bases outside the gene matches. Written as DNA, the CDR3 is TGTGCCAGCAAGCCCCTAGCGGGAGTTTCGGAAGATGAGCAGTTCTTC. Its translation: CASKPLAGVSEDEQFF.

The chain uses TRBV5-1 and TRBJ1-2; TRBD1 matches at 7 bases. The CDR3 sequence is 15 residues long. The germline CDR1 and CDR2 sequences are SGHRS and YFSETQ. Losses at the gene ends were 2 bases for V and 5 bases for J; bases not matched to a gene: 9. For the CDR3, the DNA is TGCGCCAGCAGCTTACAGGGGTCCAAGGGGTATGGCTACACCTTC. Translated: CASSLQGSKGYGYTF. Supplemented by reference TRBV5-1 and TRBJ1-2, the full variable domain reads KAGVTQTPRYLIKTRGQQVTLSCSPISGHRSVSWYQQTPGQGLQFLFEYFSETQRNKGNFPGRFSGRQFSNSRSEMNVSTLELGDSALYLCASSLQGSKGYGYTFGSGTRLTVV.

The chain employs TRBV5-1 and TRBJ2-2, with D uncertain. The CDR3 covers 14 residues. The V end was cut by 0 bases, the J end by 0 bases, with 3 bases between. Germline CDR1 SGHRS, CDR2 YFSETQ. CDR3 in amino acids: CASSLATNTGELFF. Written as DNA, the CDR3 is TGCGCCAGCAGCTTGGCCACGAACACCGGGGAGCTGTTTTTT. The full variable domain, with the rest looked up from reference TRBV5-1 and TRBJ2-2, is KAGVTQTPRYLIKTRGQQVTLSCSPISGHRSVSWYQQTPGQGLQFLFEYFSETQRNKGNFPGRFSGRQFSNSRSEMNVSTLELGDSALYLCASSLATNTGELFFGEGSRLTVL.

V is TRBV11-2 and J is TRBJ2-1; 7 nucleotides agree with TRBD2. CDR1 is SGHAT and CDR2 is FQNNGV in the germline V gene. J was trimmed by 10 bases and V by 0 bases; bases with no gene match: 6. The CDR3 sequence is 14 residues long. Written as DNA, the CDR3 is TGTGCCAGCAGCTTAGATTTGGGGGGAGGGGAGCAGTTCTTC. Its protein product is CASSLDLGGGEQFF.

The V and J genes are TRBV5-4 and TRBJ2-7, with 7 bases that match TRBD1. There are 15 residues in the CDR3. J lost 3 bases, V lost 0 bases, and 6 bases had no gene match. Germline V gene sequence: CDR1 SGHNT, CDR2 YYREEE (reference sequence). The CDR3 nucleotides are TGTGCCAGCAGCTTGGGGCCAGACAGGGACTACGAGCAGTACTTC. Encoded protein: CASSLGPDRDYEQYF. Full variable domain (outside the CDR3, taken from reference TRBV5-4 and TRBJ2-7): ETGVTQSPTHLIKTRGQQVTLRCSSQSGHNTVSWYQQALGQGPQFIFQYYREEENGRGNFPPRFSGLQFPNYSSELNVNALELDDSALYLCASSLGPDRDYEQYFGPGTRLTVT.

The chain uses TRBV14 and TRBJ1-1; no definite D call. CDR3 length: 17 amino acids. In germline, CDR1 is SGHDN, CDR2 FVKESK. With 4 bases removed from V and 3 bases from J, the gap between germline ends came to 21 bases. CDR3 sequence: CASSLTADRSGDTEAFF. Here the CDR3 DNA reads TGTGCCAGCAGCCTTACCGCGGACCGATCCGGGGACACTGAAGCTTTCTTT.

J is TRBJ2-3 and V is TRBV4-2, with D tentatively TRBD2 (6 bases). In germline, CDR1 is LGHNA, CDR2 YNFKEQ. V was cut by 0 bases and J by 4 bases, with 17 bases left in between. The CDR3 sequence is 17 residues long. CDR3 loop: CASSQEGGREGADTQYF. DNA of the CDR3: TGTGCCAGCAGCCAAGAAGGAGGGCGGGAAGGGGCAGATACGCAGTATTTT.

The chain has TRBV6-1 and TRBJ1-5; 7 bases match TRBD1. The germline V gene encodes CDR1 MNHNS and CDR2 SASEGT. The CDR3 extends over 15 amino acids. The ends lost 6 bases at V and 2 bases at J; junction bases unmatched: 7. The CDR3 protein is CASRARQGGNQPQHF. As DNA, the CDR3 is TGTGCCAGCAGAGCCCGACAGGGCGGCAATCAGCCCCAGCATTTT.

The J gene is TRBJ2-3, the V gene TRBV21-1; the D call in the table, TRBD2, was not verified against the DNA. TRBV21-1 is designated a pseudogene. The CDR3 runs to 15 residues. Written as DNA, the CDR3 is TGTGCCAGCAGCGGTGGAGGACTTAGCACAGATACGCAGTATTTT. Translating it yields CASSGGGLSTDTQYF.

The chain joins TRBV21-1 to TRBJ1-1. TRBV21-1 is noted as a pseudogene. The CDR3 length is 16 residues. The DNA of the CDR3 is TGTGCCAGCAGCGTCCTAAAGTTGGAGCCGAACACTGAAGCTTTCTTT. It codes for CASSVLKLEPNTEAFF.

The J gene is TRBJ2-1, the V gene TRBV9, with 8 bases identical to TRBD2. Germline CDR1 and CDR2: SGDLS and YYNGEE. The CDR3 extends over 15 amino acids. Germline trimming cut 0 bases from V and 4 bases from J; bases unmatched to any gene: 3. CDR3 sequence (DNA): TGTGCCAGCAGCGTAGATAGCGGGGTTTACAATGAGCAGTTCTTC. Translated, it gives CASSVDSGVYNEQFF.

The chain links TRBV10-3 to TRBJ1-1, with a weak D call TRBD1 (6 bases). V was clipped by 7 bases and J by 1 base, with 13 bases between them. Germline V lookup: CDR1 ENHRY, CDR2 SYGVKD. The CDR3 extends over 14 amino acids. The CDR3 region is CAINPGQPNTEAFF. The DNA of the CDR3 is TGTGCCATCAATCCTGGACAGCCGAACACTGAAGCTTTCTTT.

Notes on this clone: One end of the junction does not line up with germline, which may come from a read error. V gene TRBV5-1 combines with J gene TRBJ2-7, with D maybe TRBD1 (5 bases). Germline assignment: CDR1 SGHRS and CDR2 YFSETQ. The CDR3 runs to 13 residues. CDR3 bases: TGCGCCAGCAGCTTGGGAGACAGCCCTTTCCCCACCTTC. It specifies CASSLGDSPFPTF.

The chain links TRBV18 to TRBJ2-5, with 12 bases that match TRBD2. V lost 3 bases to trimming and J lost 5 bases; unmatched junction nucleotides: 1. CDR3 size: 14 residues. Germline lookup yields CDR1 KGHSH and CDR2 LQKENI. The CDR3 region has the DNA TGTGCCAGCTCACCCGGACTAGCGGGGGAGACCCAGTACTTC. Translated, it gives CASSPGLAGETQYF.

This chain uses TRBV5-1 with TRBJ2-2, with D unclear. Germline values: CDR1 SGHRS, CDR2 YFSETQ. V was clipped by 1 base and J by 1 base, with 11 bases between them. This CDR3 is built from 16 residues. CDR3 nucleotides: TGCGCCAGCAGCTTGTCCGCTACTGTGAACACCGGGGAGCTGTTTTTT. Translated: CASSLSATVNTGELFF.

The chain recombines TRBV15 with TRBJ2-7, with TRBD1 matching over 9 bases. Trimming at V came to 0 bases and at J to 7 bases, leaving 10 bases not matched to a gene. There are 16 residues in the CDR3. Per germline, CDR1 LNHNV and CDR2 YYDKDF (reference sequence). The CDR3 nucleotides are TGTGCCACCAGCAGAGATCCGGGACAGGGAGGGGAAGAGCAGTACTTC. It yields the protein CATSRDPGQGGEEQYF.

This rearrangement joins TRBV5-6 to TRBJ1-2, with D possibly being TRBD1 (5 bases). The CDR3 is 16 amino acids. Trimming pared 4 bases from V and 5 bases from J, leaving 21 bases between. Germline lookup yields CDR1 SGHDT and CDR2 YYEEEE. CDR3 DNA: TGTGCCAGCAGCATGCAGGGCCGAGGAGATGGGTATGGCTACACCTTC. Amino acid sequence: CASSMQGRGDGYGYTF.

V usage is TRBV19 and J usage is TRBJ2-5, with D possibly matching TRBD2 (7 bases). CDR1 is LNHDA and CDR2 is SQIVND in the germline V gene (reference sequence). CDR3 length: 17 amino acids. The ends were cut back, 1 base at V and 5 bases at J, with 20 bases in the middle. The DNA for the CDR3 is TGTGCCAGTAGTATAGTGCGGGGGACACAGGGTTCGGAGACCCAGTACTTC. It is translated as CASSIVRGTQGSETQYF.

This rearrangement joins TRBV6-1 to TRBJ2-3; no clear D gene. Trimming removed 3 bases at V and 0 bases at J, with 4 bases between. The germline gives CDR1 MNHNS, CDR2 SASEGT. The CDR3 loop spans 13 amino acids. CDR3 sequence reads: CASSEGSTDTQYF. In nucleotides, the CDR3 is TGTGCCAGCAGTGAGGGCAGCACAGATACGCAGTATTTT.

V and J are TRBV7-8 and TRBJ1-4; 8 bases match TRBD1. This CDR3 region has 14 residues. Germline V gene lookup returns CDR1 SGHVS and CDR2 FQNEAQ. Germline trimming cut 5 bases from V and 8 bases from J; bases unmatched to any gene: 7. The CDR3 DNA follows: TGTGCCAGCAGCACGCGACAGGGGTGGGAAAAACTGTTTTTT. Translating it yields CASSTRQGWEKLFF.

This clone was counted once. V gene TRBV7-3 combines with J gene TRBJ1-6; D ambiguous. CDR1 SGHTA and CDR2 FQGTGA come from the germline V gene. The length of the CDR3 is 15 residues. With 4 bases removed from V and 7 bases from J, the gap between germline ends came to 14 bases. As DNA, the CDR3 is TGTGCCAGCAGCTCCACGGGGTCCGTGAATTCACCCCTCCACTTT. Amino acid sequence: CASSSTGSVNSPLHF.

This chain links TRBV7-7 with TRBJ2-5, with D perhaps TRBD1 (6 bases). Germline V lookup: CDR1 SSHAT, CDR2 FNYEAQ (reference sequence). V lost 1 base and J 0 bases, leaving 9 bases between the germline ends. CDR3 length equals 15 residues. The CDR3 sequence: CASSLGRGHQETQYF. Here the CDR3 DNA reads TGTGCCAGCAGCTTAGGCAGGGGCCACCAAGAGACCCAGTACTTC.

CDR3 in amino acids: CSVPGGSGLYEQYF. The CDR3 DNA sequence: TGCAGCGTTCCGGGGGGCAGCGGCCTCTACGAGCAGTACTTC. This rearrangement joins TRBV29-1 to TRBJ2-7, with D possibly TRBD2 on 7 matching bases. The V and J ends lost 5 bases and 3 bases respectively, with 17 bases between them. Germline V gives CDR1 SQVTM, CDR2 ANQGSEA. The CDR3 has 14 amino acids.

This rearrangement joins TRBV5-1 to TRBJ2-1; 7 positions agree with TRBD1. Germline V lookup: CDR1 SGHRS, CDR2 YFSETQ. The CDR3 totals 14 residues. Trimming removed 6 bases from V and 7 bases from J; junction bases left unmatched: 10. CDR3 coding DNA: TGCGCCAGCAACCTACAGGGGATCAGTAATGAGCAGTTCTTC. It translates to CASNLQGISNEQFF.

This chain links TRBV5-1 with TRBJ2-5; 8 bases match TRBD1. Trimming removed 0 bases from V and 5 bases from J; junction bases left unmatched: 6. CDR1 and CDR2 (germline): SGHRS, YFSETQ. The CDR3 covers 15 residues. CDR3 in amino acids: CASSLVPGGYETQYF. CDR3 bases: TGCGCCAGCAGCTTGGTGCCAGGGGGCTACGAGACCCAGTACTTC.